This T cell receptor (beta chain) was sequenced for a study of tissue T cells after allogeneic stem cell transplantation. Some clones are missing from TCRdb's copy, which holds only in-frame ones; the method was immunoSEQ multiplex PCR. The sample includes approximately 20,000 clones, 69% of them seen just once. Germline loops: CDR1 LGHDT, CDR2 YNNKQL (reference sequence). This CDR3 is 16 amino acids long. Unmatched junction bases numbered 6, after V lost 5 bases and J lost 0 bases. As for this clone: The germline and genes are mouse ones. The read ends 1 residue before the CDR3 terminus; that terminus is restored from the germline J gene.

The chain joins TRBV4 to TRBJ2-4, with 9 bases matching TRBD2. The sequence was obtained from a female BALB/c mouse in good health. The strain bears MHC haplotype H2-d. What was sequenced was blood. Here the CDR3 reads CASSPLGGSSQNTLYF. CDR3 DNA, as far as it was read: TGTGCCAGCAGCCCTCTGGGGGGGTCTAGTCAAAACACCTTGTAC.